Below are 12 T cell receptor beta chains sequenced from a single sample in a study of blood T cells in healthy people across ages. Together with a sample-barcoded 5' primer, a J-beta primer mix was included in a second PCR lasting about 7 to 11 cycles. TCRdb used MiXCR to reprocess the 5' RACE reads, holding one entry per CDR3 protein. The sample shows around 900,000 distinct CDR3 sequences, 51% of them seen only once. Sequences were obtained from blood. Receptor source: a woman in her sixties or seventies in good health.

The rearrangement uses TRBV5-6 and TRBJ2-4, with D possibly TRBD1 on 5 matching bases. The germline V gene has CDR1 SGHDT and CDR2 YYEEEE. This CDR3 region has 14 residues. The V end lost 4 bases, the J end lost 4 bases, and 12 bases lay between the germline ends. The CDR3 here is CASSPRRGKNIQYF. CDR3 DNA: TGTGCCAGCAGCCCCCGAAGGGGTAAAAACATTCAGTACTTC.

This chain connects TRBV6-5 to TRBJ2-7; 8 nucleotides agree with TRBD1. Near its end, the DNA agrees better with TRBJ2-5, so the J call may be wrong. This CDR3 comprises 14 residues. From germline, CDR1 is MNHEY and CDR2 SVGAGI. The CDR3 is CASSYSTGVETQYF. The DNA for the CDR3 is TGTGCCAGCAGTTACTCGACAGGGGTAGAGACCCAGTACTTC.

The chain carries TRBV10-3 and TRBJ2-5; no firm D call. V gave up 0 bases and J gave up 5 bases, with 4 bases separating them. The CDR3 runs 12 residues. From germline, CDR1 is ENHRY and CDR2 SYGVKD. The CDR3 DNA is TGTGCCATCAGTGAGTCGAAGGAGACCCAGTACTTC. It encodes CAISESKETQYF.

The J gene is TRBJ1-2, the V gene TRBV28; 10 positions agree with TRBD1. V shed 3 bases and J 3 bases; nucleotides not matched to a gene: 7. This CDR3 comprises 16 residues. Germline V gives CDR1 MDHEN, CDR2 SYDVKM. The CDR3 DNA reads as TGTGCCAGCAGTTTTTATGGGACAGGGGAAGACTATGGCTACACCTTC. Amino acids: CASSFYGTGEDYGYTF.

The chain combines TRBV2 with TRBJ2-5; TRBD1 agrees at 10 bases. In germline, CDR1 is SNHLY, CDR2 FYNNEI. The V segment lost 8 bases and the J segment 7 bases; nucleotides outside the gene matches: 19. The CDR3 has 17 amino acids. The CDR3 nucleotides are TGTGCCAGCGTTGGGACAGGGGACGTGACCCCGGGCGGGACCCAGTACTTC. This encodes CASVGTGDVTPGGTQYF.

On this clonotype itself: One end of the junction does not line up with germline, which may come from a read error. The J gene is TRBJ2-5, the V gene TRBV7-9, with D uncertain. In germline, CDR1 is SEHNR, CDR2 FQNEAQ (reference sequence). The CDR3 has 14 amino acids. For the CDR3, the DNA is TGTACCAGCAGCTTAAGCCAAACAGAAGAGACCCAGTACTTC. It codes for CTSSLSQTEETQYF.

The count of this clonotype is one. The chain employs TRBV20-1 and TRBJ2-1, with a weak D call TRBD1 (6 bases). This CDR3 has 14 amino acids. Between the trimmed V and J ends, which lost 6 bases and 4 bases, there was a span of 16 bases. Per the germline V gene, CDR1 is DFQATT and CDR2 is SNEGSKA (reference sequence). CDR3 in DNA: TGCAGTGCCCTGGACAGCCGGTTTTACAATGAGCAGTTCTTC. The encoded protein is CSALDSRFYNEQFF.

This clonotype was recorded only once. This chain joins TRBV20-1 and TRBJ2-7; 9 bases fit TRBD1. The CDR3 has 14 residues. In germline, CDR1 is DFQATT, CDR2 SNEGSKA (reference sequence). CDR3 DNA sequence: TGCAGCTTTACCCCGGGACAGGGAACCTACGAGCAGTACTTC. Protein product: CSFTPGQGTYEQYF.

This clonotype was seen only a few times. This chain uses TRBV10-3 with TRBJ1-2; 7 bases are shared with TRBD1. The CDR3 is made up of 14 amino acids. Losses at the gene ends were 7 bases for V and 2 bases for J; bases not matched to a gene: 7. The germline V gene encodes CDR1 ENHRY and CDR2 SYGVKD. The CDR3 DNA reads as TGTGCCATCAAAGAAGAAGGGGGCAACTATGGCTACACCTTC. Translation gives CAIKEEGGNYGYTF.

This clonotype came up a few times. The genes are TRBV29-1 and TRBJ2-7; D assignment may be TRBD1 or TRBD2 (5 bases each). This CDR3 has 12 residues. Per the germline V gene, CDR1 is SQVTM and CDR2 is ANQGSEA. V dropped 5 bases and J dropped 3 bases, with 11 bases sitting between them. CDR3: CSVRDGYYEQYF. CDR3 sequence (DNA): TGCAGCGTTCGGGACGGTTACTACGAGCAGTACTTC.

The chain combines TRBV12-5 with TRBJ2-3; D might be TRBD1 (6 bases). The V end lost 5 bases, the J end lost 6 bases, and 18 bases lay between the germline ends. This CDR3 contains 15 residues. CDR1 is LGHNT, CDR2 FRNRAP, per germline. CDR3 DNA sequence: TGTGCTAGTGGTCCCGGGACAACTACTTTGGATACGCAGTATTTT. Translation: CASGPGTTTLDTQYF.

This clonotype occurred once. The CDR3 protein is CASSPTRAGRNEQFF. In nucleotides, the CDR3 is TGTGCCAGCAGCCCCACCCGGGCAGGGCGAAATGAGCAGTTCTTC. The chain is built from TRBV7-9 and TRBJ2-1; maybe TRBD1 (5 bases). The CDR3 is made up of 15 amino acids. Trimming stripped 5 bases from V and 7 bases from J, with 18 bases between. The V gene's germline CDR1 is SEHNR and CDR2 FQNEAQ (reference sequence). The whole variable domain, filled in from reference TRBV7-9 and TRBJ2-1, reads DTGVSQNPRHKITKRGQNVTFRCDPISEHNRLYWYRQTLGQGPEFLTYFQNEAQLEKSRLLSDRFSAERPKGSFSTLEIQRTEQGDSAMYLCASSPTRAGRNEQFFGPGTRLTVL.